The entry below gives a single T cell receptor beta chain sequence along with its context. This entry is derived from a study of shared clonotypes between healthy human individuals. Turning to the study itself: Every donor yielded three CD4 naive, three CD4 memory, two CD8 naive and one CD8 memory plate.

Sorted-subset replicate PCR reactions contained 200 to 250 ng DNA, corresponding to approximately 30,000 T cell genomes. TCRdb keeps only in-frame clones here, not all; method: immunoSEQ multiplex PCR. This sample has about 680,000 clones, with 92% found just once. CD45RO negativity and positive selection for CCR7 defined naive CD8 cells, a population that excluded terminally differentiated effector memory CD45RA+ cells. Trimming cost V 5 bases and J 3 bases, with 14 bases left between them. Germline CDR1 and CDR2: MDHEN and SYDVKM. CDR3 length: 15 residues. The rearrangement joins TRBV28 to TRBJ1-5; D unclear. Sequencing was carried out using naive CD8+ T cells sorted from blood. This sequence was found in a man aged 30 to 45 in good health. In DNA form, the CDR3 reads TGTGCCAGCAGTCCCCCTGGCGGATACAATCAGCCCCAGCATTTT. Its protein product is CASSPPGGYNQPQHF. Full variable domain (missing parts from reference TRBV28 and TRBJ1-5): DVKVTQSSRYLVKRTGEKVFLECVQDMDHENMFWYRQDPGLGLRLIYFSYDVKMKEKGDIPEGYSVSREKKERFSLILESASTNQTSMYLCASSPPGGYNQPQHFGDGTRLSIL.